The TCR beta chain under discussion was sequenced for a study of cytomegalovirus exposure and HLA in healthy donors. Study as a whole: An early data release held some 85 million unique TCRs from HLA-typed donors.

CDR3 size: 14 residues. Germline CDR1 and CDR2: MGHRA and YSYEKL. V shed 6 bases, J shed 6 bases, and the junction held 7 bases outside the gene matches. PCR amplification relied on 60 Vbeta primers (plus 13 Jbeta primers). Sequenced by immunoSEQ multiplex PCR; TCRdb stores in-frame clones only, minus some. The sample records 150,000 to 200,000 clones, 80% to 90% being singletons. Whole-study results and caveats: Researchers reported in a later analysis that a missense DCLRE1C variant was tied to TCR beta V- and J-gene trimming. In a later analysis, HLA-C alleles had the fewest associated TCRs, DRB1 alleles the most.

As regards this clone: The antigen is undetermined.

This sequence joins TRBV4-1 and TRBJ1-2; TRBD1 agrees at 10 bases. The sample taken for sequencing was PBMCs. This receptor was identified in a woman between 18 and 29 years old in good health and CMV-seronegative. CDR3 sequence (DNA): TGCGCCAGCAGGCGGACAGGGGGGAAGGATGGCTACACCTTC. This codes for CASRRTGGKDGYTF.